This entry lists 3 T cell receptor beta chains sequenced from one sample in a study of cytomegalovirus exposure and HLA in healthy donors. PCR involved 60 Vbeta and 13 Jbeta primers. Measured with immunoSEQ multiplex PCR; TCRdb has only the in-frame clones, and not every one. The sample yields around 88,000 clones, 78% seen once. Material for sequencing was PBMCs. All receptors come from a middle-aged woman in good health and CMV-seropositive.

This clone occurred a few times. The V and J genes are TRBV5-6 and TRBJ2-3; 10 positions match TRBD2. The CDR3 contains 17 residues. Trimming at V came to 4 bases and at J to 0 bases, leaving 8 bases not matched to a gene. CDR1 and CDR2 from the germline V gene are SGHDT and YYEEEE. CDR3 amino acids: CASSPIGLAESTDTQYF. CDR3 sequence (DNA): TGTGCCAGCAGCCCTATCGGACTAGCGGAGAGCACAGATACGCAGTATTTT.

V gene TRBV5-1 combines with J gene TRBJ2-7, with 13 bases matching TRBD2. The ends lost 4 bases at V and 4 bases at J; junction bases unmatched: 5. The CDR3 covers 15 residues. Germline values: CDR1 SGHRS, CDR2 YFSETQ. The CDR3 DNA is TGCGCCAGCAGCCCGGGACTAGCGGGAACGTACGAGCAGTACTTC. Translated, it gives CASSPGLAGTYEQYF. The variable domain in full, with the rest retrieved from reference TRBV5-1 and TRBJ2-7, is KAGVTQTPRYLIKTRGQQVTLSCSPISGHRSVSWYQQTPGQGLQFLFEYFSETQRNKGNFPGRFSGRQFSNSRSEMNVSTLELGDSALYLCASSPGLAGTYEQYFGPGTRLTVT.

V and J are TRBV18 and TRBJ2-1; 7 bases are shared with TRBD2. The CDR3 is 14 residues long. V gave up 4 bases and J gave up 8 bases; unmatched junction bases: 8. CDR1 and CDR2 (germline): KGHSH, LQKENI. This CDR3 is CASSLAGAGYEQFF. CDR3 nucleotide sequence: TGTGCCAGCTCACTGGCGGGAGCGGGATATGAGCAGTTCTTC.